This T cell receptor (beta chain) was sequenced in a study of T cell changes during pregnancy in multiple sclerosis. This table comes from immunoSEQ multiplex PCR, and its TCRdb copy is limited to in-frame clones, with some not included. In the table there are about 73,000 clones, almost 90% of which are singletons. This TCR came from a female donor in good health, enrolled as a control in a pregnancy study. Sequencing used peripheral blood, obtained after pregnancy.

The DNA of the CDR3 is TGTGCCAGCTCACCGTTAGTTACAGGGGAAGGTGAGCAGTTCTTC. Residues: CASSPLVTGEGEQFF. J is TRBJ2-1 and V is TRBV18, with 7 bases identical to TRBD1. The V segment lost 3 bases and the J segment 9 bases; nucleotides outside the gene matches: 11. Germline V gives CDR1 KGHSH, CDR2 LQKENI. CDR3 length: 15 residues.